The source of this TCR beta chain is a study of blood T cell repertoires in COVID-19. Study background: The samples span acute and convalescent COVID-19 from the United States, Italy and Spain. From T cells, B-cell-depleted T cells, or PBMCs came the material, which was cDNA or gDNA.

The CDR3 consists of 14 residues. CDR1 is SGHNT and CDR2 is YYREEE in the germline V gene (reference sequence). Trimming left V 1 base short and J 4 bases short, with 12 bases between. Per the original methods: From reference gene primer amplification, estimates of nucleated cell counts were derived. Data came from immunoSEQ multiplex PCR; TCRdb stores just in-frame clones and leaves some out. From that table come the V and J calls and clone size; the DNA was used to work out D and trimming. This table holds 50,000 to 65,000 clones, roughly 90% found once. The chain has TRBV5-4 and TRBJ2-7, with D hard to call. This TCR derives from a man aged 50 to 59 with active COVID-19. The sequenced sample consisted of peripheral blood. Written as DNA, the CDR3 is TGTGCCAGCAGCTTGACAGTGGAACCTTACGAGCAGTACTTC. Residues: CASSLTVEPYEQYF. The whole variable domain, remainder taken from reference TRBV5-4 and TRBJ2-7, is ETGVTQSPTHLIKTRGQQVTLRCSSQSGHNTVSWYQQALGQGPQFIFQYYREEENGRGNFPPRFSGLQFPNYSSELNVNALELDDSALYLCASSLTVEPYEQYFGPGTRLTVT.